Here is one T cell receptor beta chain with its context. Its antigen is unknown. Assay used: immunoSEQ multiplex PCR; TCRdb lists only in-frame clones, some missing. The data show 200,000 to 250,000 clones, just over 70% seen once. Investigators sourced approximately 2 micrograms of genomic DNA from cryopreserved PBMCs for TCR beta libraries. The sample is drawn from a study of cytotoxic CD8 clonotypes in ibrutinib-treated CLL. Whole-study context: Included were 11 to 12 relapsed/refractory and some 15 treatment-naive patients, of whom around 17 were IGHV unmutated.

This CDR3 region has 13 residues. CDR1 and CDR2 (germline): SGHVS, FQNEAQ. Trimming pared 3 bases from V and 0 bases from J, leaving 5 bases between. Study-level points and caveats: Clonality was higher at baseline than in age-matched healthy donors and tracked circulating CD8+ T-cell counts.

The sample in question was PBMCs, obtained after 12 months of ibrutinib treatment. This chain connects TRBV7-8 to TRBJ1-2, with D hard to call. The clonotype comes from a human donor with chronic lymphocytic leukemia. CDR3 sequence: CASSFDTNYGYTF. CDR3 DNA: TGTGCCAGCAGCTTCGACACTAACTATGGCTACACCTTC.